This T cell receptor beta chain was sequenced in a study of cytomegalovirus exposure and HLA in healthy donors. Looking at the study overall: Previous work identified 120 million or so unique TCR beta sequences from about 179 million T cells.

The CDR3 is made up of 14 amino acids. CDR1 is SEHNR, CDR2 FQNEAQ, per germline (reference sequence). The V gene lost 1 base and the J gene lost 3 bases, with 9 bases spanning the gap. Of note for this clone: Its antigen is not known.

General observations from the study: Reported performance of the classifier showed diagnosis of cytomegalovirus status with high specificity and sensitivity. Other equally common chains were less clonally expanded than HLA-associated TCR beta chains, a later analysis showed.

The PCR had 60 Vbeta and 13 Jbeta primers. The assay was immunoSEQ multiplex PCR, and TCRdb's table has in-frame clones only and misses some. Here the sample spans tens of thousands of clones, around 76% being singletons. The receptor comes from a young woman in good health and CMV-seropositive. Sequencing was done on a sample of PBMCs. This chain uses TRBV7-9 with TRBJ1-1; D may be TRBD1 (5 bases). The CDR3 bases are TGTGCCAGCAGCTTAGGGGGCGCGGACACTGAAGCTTTCTTT. This codes for CASSLGGADTEAFF.